This TCR beta chain was retrieved from a study of vaccination and CD4 T cells after COVID-19. Sequencing of the DNA from cultured CD4+ T cells was carried out with the Oncomine TCR Beta short-read assay. DNA came from CD4+ T cells after culture. From the PCR reads, TCRdb called clonotypes with MiXCR, one entry per CDR3 protein. The top ten clones hold less than 35% of a sample with under 9,000 distinct CDR3 sequences, about three quarters of them seen once. Treatment described: roughly ten-day PBMC culture with coronavirus spike peptide pools or control peptides (ViraFEST assay). Antigen-specific T cells were expanded with peptide pools by ViraFEST, and TCRs were then sequenced. This clonotype was seen only a few times. Its antigen is as yet unknown. The CDR3 totals 15 residues. The V gene end was trimmed by 3 bases and the J gene end by 7 bases; junction bases not matched to a gene: 10. Germline loops: CDR1 LNHNV, CDR2 YYDKDF (reference sequence).

This sequence joins TRBV15 and TRBJ1-2; 8 bases line up with TRBD1. This TCR was recovered from a human donor who had recovered from COVID-19. The sample comprised CD4+ T cells from blood, cultured in vitro. CDR3: CATSRAETGGGGYTF. CDR3 nucleotides: TGTGCCACCAGCAGGGCCGAAACAGGGGGAGGTGGCTACACCTTC.